A selection of T cell receptor beta chains follows, all from one sample in a study of metastatic and nonmetastatic thyroid tumors. From the PCR reads, TCRdb re-called clones with MiXCR. The table has 16,000 or so clones, 20% to 25% seen once. Input material: tumor tissue. The source of these receptors is a male donor with papillary thyroid cancer or a benign thyroid nodule (not recorded which). Some clones in this sample may be carry-over from other donors' samples. Each CDR3 is given with its conserved first and last residue. The D gene is left open where the match is weak. Not all rows give a size; the values are once, few, many and, for expanded clones, a class.

DNA: TGCAGTGTTCCTCCCATCTTTCCGGAGATAGAAGAGACCCAGTACTTC; CDR3: CSVPPIFPEIEETQYF; D: NA; V: TRBV20-1; size: NA; J: TRBJ2-5
DNA: TGTGCCAGCAGCGCGGACAGGGCGGGCACCGGGGAGCTGTTTTTT; CDR3: CASSADRAGTGELFF; D: TRBD1; V: TRBV9; size: NA; J: TRBJ2-2
DNA: TGTGCCAGCAGTCTACCCAGGACACGGTGGAACACCGGGGAGCTGTTTTTT; CDR3: CASSLPRTRWNTGELFF; D: NA; V: TRBV28; size: many; J: TRBJ2-2
DNA: TGTGCCAGCAGTCCCCCCCCGGTCGGAAATCAGCCCCATCATTTT; CDR3: CASSPPPVGNQPHHF; D: NA; V: TRBV28; size: NA; J: TRBJ1-5
DNA: TGTGCCAGCAGTTTATTGGGCGGGGGATGGGACAATGAGCAGTTCTTC; CDR3: CASSLLGGGWDNEQFF; D: TRBD2; V: TRBV27; size: medium-sized; J: TRBJ2-1
DNA: TGTGCCAGCAGCTTGACGAACTATTTTCGCCCAGATACGCAGTATTTT; CDR3: CASSLTNYFRPDTQYF; D: NA; V: TRBV11-2; size: many; J: TRBJ2-3
DNA: TGTGCCAGCAGCGTAGGTTCCGGCAATCAGCCCCAGCATTTT; CDR3: CASSVGSGNQPQHF; D: NA; V: TRBV9; size: NA; J: TRBJ1-5
DNA: TGTGCCAACAGCAATCCGGGAGGGGAAAAACTGTTTTTT; CDR3: CANSNPGGEKLFF; D: NA; V: TRBV6-1; size: many; J: TRBJ1-4
DNA: TGTGCCAGCAGCGTCGATGACAGGGTTCTGTACGAGCAGTACTTC; CDR3: CASSVDDRVLYEQYF; D: TRBD1; V: TRBV9; size: NA; J: TRBJ2-7
DNA: TGTGCCAGCAGTGAATTGGGACTAGCGGGAGTCCCCCCAGATACGCAGTATTTT; CDR3: CASSELGLAGVPPDTQYF; D: TRBD2; V: TRBV2; size: few; J: TRBJ2-3